The sequence of this T cell receptor (beta chain) was determined in a study of blood T cell repertoires in COVID-19. Background on the study: Sample material is recorded as cDNA or gDNA derived from T cells, B-cell-depleted T cells, or PBMCs.

In the original workflow: Nucleated cell counts were estimated from reference gene primer amplification. Repertoires were generated with immunoSEQ multiplex PCR, while TCRdb's copy carries only in-frame clones and drops some. D and trimming were read from the DNA, whereas the V and J calls and clone size are those reported in that table. The repertoire consists of about 200,000 clones, with over 70% occurring once and the leading ten covering 5.5%. CDR1 is SEHNR and CDR2 is FQNEAQ in the germline V gene (reference sequence). V was pared by 4 bases and J by 0 bases, with 2 bases of the junction left unmatched. The CDR3 has 15 residues.

The rearrangement joins TRBV7-9 to TRBJ2-1; 8 positions agree with TRBD2. Sequencing used peripheral blood. The sequence was obtained from a woman in her seventies with acute or convalescent COVID-19. CDR3 nucleotides: TGTGCCAGCAGCTGGAGCGGGAGCTCCTACAATGAGCAGTTCTTC. This encodes CASSWSGSSYNEQFF. Variable domain in full (rest from reference TRBV7-9 and TRBJ2-1): DTGVSQNPRHKITKRGQNVTFRCDPISEHNRLYWYRQTLGQGPEFLTYFQNEAQLEKSRLLSDRFSAERPKGSFSTLEIQRTEQGDSAMYLCASSWSGSSYNEQFFGPGTRLTVL.